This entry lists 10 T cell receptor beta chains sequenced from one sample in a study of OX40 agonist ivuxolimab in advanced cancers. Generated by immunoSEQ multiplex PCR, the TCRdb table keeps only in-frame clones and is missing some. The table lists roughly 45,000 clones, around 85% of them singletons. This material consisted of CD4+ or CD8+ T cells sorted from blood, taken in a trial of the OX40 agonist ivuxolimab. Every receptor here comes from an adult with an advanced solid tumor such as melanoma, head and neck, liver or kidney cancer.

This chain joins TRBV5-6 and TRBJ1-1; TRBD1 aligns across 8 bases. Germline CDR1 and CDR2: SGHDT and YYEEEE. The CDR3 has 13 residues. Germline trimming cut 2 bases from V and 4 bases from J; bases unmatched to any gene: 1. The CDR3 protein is CASSFTGGTEAFF. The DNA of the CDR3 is TGTGCCAGCAGCTTTACAGGGGGCACTGAAGCTTTCTTT.

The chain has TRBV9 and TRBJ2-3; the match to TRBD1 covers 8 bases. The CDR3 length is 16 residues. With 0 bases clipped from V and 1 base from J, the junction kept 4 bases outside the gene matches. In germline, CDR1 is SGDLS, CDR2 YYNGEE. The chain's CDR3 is CASSVVGGQGTDTQYF. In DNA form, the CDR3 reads TGTGCCAGCAGCGTAGTCGGGGGACAGGGCACAGATACGCAGTATTTT. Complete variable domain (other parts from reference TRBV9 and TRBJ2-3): DSGVTQTPKHLITATGQRVTLRCSPRSGDLSVYWYQQSLDQGLQFLIQYYNGEERAKGNILERFSAQQFPDLHSELNLSSLELGDSALYFCASSVVGGQGTDTQYFGPGTRLTVL.

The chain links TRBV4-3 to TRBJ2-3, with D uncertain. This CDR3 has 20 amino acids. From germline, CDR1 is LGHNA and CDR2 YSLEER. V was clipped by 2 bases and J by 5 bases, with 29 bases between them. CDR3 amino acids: CASSQQGWPESELWGDTQYF. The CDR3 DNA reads TGCGCCAGCAGCCAACAAGGGTGGCCCGAGAGTGAACTATGGGGAGATACGCAGTATTTT.

Here the CDR3 DNA reads TGTGCCATCAGTGAGTCTCAGGGGGGCATGCTCAACTATGGCTACACCTTC. Its translation is CAISESQGGMLNYGYTF. The rearrangement joins TRBV10-3 to TRBJ1-2, with TRBD1 matching over 7 bases. The germline V gene encodes CDR1 ENHRY and CDR2 SYGVKD. V was clipped by 0 bases and J by 2 bases; unmatched bases: 9. The CDR3 is made up of 17 amino acids.

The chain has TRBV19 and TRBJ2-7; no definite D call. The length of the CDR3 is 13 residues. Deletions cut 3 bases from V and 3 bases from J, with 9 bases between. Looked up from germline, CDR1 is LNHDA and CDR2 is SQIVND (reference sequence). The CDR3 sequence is CASSIGEDYEQYF. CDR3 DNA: TGTGCCAGTAGTATTGGTGAAGACTACGAGCAGTACTTC.

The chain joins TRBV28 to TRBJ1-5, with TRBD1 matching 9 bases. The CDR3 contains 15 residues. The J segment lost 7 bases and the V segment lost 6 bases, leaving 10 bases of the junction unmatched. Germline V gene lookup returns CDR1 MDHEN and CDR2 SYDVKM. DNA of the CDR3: TGTGCCAGCAGCCCGATACAGGGGGCTTGGCAGCCCCAGCATTTT. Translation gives CASSPIQGAWQPQHF.

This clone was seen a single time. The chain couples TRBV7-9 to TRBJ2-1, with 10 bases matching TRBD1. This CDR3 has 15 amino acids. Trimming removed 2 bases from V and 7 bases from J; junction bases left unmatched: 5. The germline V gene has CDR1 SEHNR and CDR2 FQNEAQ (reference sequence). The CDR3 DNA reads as TGTGCCAGCAGCTTAATCAGGGGACAGGGGAATGAGCAGTTCTTC. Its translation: CASSLIRGQGNEQFF.

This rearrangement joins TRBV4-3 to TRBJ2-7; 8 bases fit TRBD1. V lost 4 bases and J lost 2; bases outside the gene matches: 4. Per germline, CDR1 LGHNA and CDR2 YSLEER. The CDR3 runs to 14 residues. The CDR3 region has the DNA TGCGCCAGCAGCCGAGGGACAGGAACCTACGAGCAGTACGTC. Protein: CASSRGTGTYEQYV.

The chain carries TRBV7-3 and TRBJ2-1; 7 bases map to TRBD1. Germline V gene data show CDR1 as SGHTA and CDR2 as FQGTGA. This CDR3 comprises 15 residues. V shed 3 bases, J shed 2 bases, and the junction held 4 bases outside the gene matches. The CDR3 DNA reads TGTGCCAGCAGCTTTTGGGACAGCCCCTACAATGAGCAGTTCTTC. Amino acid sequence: CASSFWDSPYNEQFF.

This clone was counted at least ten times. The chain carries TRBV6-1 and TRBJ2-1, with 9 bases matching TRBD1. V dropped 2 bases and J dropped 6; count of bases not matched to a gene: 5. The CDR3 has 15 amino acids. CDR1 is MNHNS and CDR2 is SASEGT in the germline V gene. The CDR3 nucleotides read TGTGCCAGCAGTGAATTTGGGACAGGGACCAATGAGCAGTTCTTC. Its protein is CASSEFGTGTNEQFF.